This is a list of T cell receptor beta chains from one sample in a study of T cells after yellow fever vaccination. Each CDR3 protein gets one entry after TCRdb re-called the 5' RACE reads with MiXCR. This sample has approximately 85,000 distinct CDR3 sequences, with roughly 13% found just once. The material sequenced was CD8+ T cells not binding an NS4B(214-222) dextramer, sorted from PBMCs, taken about 20 days after the first yellow fever vaccination. These receptors originate from a man in his late teens or twenties who received the YFV17D yellow fever vaccine. Both conserved end residues are part of each CDR3. A D gene is named only where the DNA matches it firmly.

j_call	d_call	v_call	cdr3_aa
TRBJ2-1	.	TRBV9	CASSAWGTGDEQFF
TRBJ2-2	.	TRBV3-1	CASSREQGGVGELFF
TRBJ1-4	.	TRBV3-1	CASSQVSVATNEKLFF
TRBJ2-5	TRBD1	TRBV5-6	CASSWATGRETQYF
TRBJ2-6	.	TRBV4-2	CASSQFTERANVLTF
TRBJ2-7	TRBD2	TRBV27	CASSAAPGGNYEQYF
TRBJ2-1	TRBD2	TRBV12-3/TRBV12-4	CASSLGGVNNEQFF
TRBJ1-1	.	TRBV2	CATRGFETEAFF
TRBJ2-2	TRBD2	TRBV11-3	CASSFSGGGELFF
TRBJ2-2	.	TRBV7-8	CASSLSAGGPGELFF
TRBJ2-5	TRBD1	TRBV5-1	CASSLWDSKETQYF
TRBJ2-7	TRBD1	TRBV4-1	CASSPTGGREQYF
TRBJ2-1	.	TRBV4-1	CASSQGWGDHNYNEQFF
TRBJ1-2	.	TRBV14	CASSQGGAYGYTF
TRBJ1-1	.	TRBV2	CASRGTGAFF
TRBJ2-5	.	TRBV7-9	CASRPNAVRASQETQYF
TRBJ2-1	TRBD2	TRBV29-1	CSVETGLAGGLEQFF
TRBJ2-2	TRBD2	TRBV7-9	CAIGGDTGELFF
TRBJ1-1	.	TRBV20-1	CSARGATGFPEAFF
TRBJ1-1	.	TRBV7-2	CASSFGTPEAFF
TRBJ2-3	.	TRBV5-5	CASSFDSSTDTQYF
TRBJ2-1	TRBD1	TRBV4-1	CASSLGTGYNEQFF
TRBJ2-3	TRBD2	TRBV6-5	CASSYTALAGITDTQYF
TRBJ1-5	TRBD1	TRBV7-8	CASSDQTGGDNQPQHF
TRBJ2-7	.	TRBV4-1	CASSQDPGGGSYEQYF
TRBJ1-2	TRBD1	TRBV10-3	CAISEPDREFNYGYTF
TRBJ2-1	TRBD1	TRBV29-1	CSVSETAGTGVDEQFF
TRBJ2-3	TRBD1	TRBV7-9	CASSEGQGVSGDTQYF
TRBJ2-5	.	TRBV11-1	CASTLKGQNQETQYF
TRBJ1-4	.	TRBV6-1	CASRDAGGSEKLFF
TRBJ1-2	.	TRBV29-1	CSVVYSFGYTF
TRBJ2-3	.	TRBV2	CASSEATRSTDMQYF
TRBJ2-5	TRBD1	TRBV5-6	CASSLPTGVETQYF
TRBJ1-1	.	TRBV27	CASSLYGDQNTEAFF
TRBJ2-2	TRBD2	TRBV12-3/TRBV12-4	CASSLATGLAGGQLHTGELFF